Following are 30 T cell receptor beta chains from one sample sequenced in a study of blood T cell repertoires in COVID-19. Assay used: immunoSEQ multiplex PCR; TCRdb lists only in-frame clones, some missing. This sample carries 30,000 to 40,000 clones, roughly 87% of them seen once, and the ten largest clones take around 15%. Input material: peripheral blood. Every receptor here comes from a man aged 60 to 69 with active COVID-19.

The chain uses TRBV6-2 or TRBV6-3 and TRBJ2-1; 13 nucleotides match TRBD2. Looked up from germline, CDR1 is MNHEY and CDR2 is SVGEGT. This CDR3 has 15 amino acids. V shed 4 bases and J 4 bases; nucleotides not matched to a gene: 1. The CDR3 loop is CASSSGLAGYNEQFF. The CDR3 coding sequence is TGTGCCAGCAGTTCGGGACTAGCGGGATACAATGAGCAGTTCTTC.

This chain joins TRBV7-2 and TRBJ2-5; D possibly corresponds to TRBD1 (9 bases). V was clipped by 5 bases and J by 9 bases, with 19 bases between them. Germline loops: CDR1 SGHTA, CDR2 FQGNSA. CDR3 size: 14 residues. CDR3 bases: TGTGCCAGCAGCCCGGGGGGGACAGGGTATTCCCAGTACTTC. It encodes CASSPGGTGYSQYF.

This chain joins TRBV10-3 and TRBJ2-5; the match to TRBD1 covers 9 bases. Germline V gene data show CDR1 as ENHRY and CDR2 as SYGVKD. With V trimmed by 6 bases and J by 5 bases, 10 bases remained unmatched. CDR3 size: 15 residues. The CDR3 here is CAIRETGGLGETQYF. DNA for the CDR3: TGTGCCATCAGGGAGACAGGGGGGCTCGGGGAGACCCAGTACTTC.

As DNA, the CDR3 is TGTGCCAGCAGTCCGACACGCACCGGGGAGCTGTTTTTT. This sequence encodes CASSPTRTGELFF. This sequence joins TRBV12-3 or TRBV12-4 and TRBJ2-2, with D unresolved. The CDR3 covers 13 residues. Trimming cost V 5 bases and J 4 bases, with 8 bases left between them.

The chain uses TRBV7-2 and TRBJ2-2, with D tentatively TRBD2 (5 bases). Germline V gene sequence: CDR1 SGHTA, CDR2 FQGNSA. Trimming removed 1 base at V and 7 bases at J, with 10 bases between. This CDR3 region has 14 residues. The CDR3 protein is CASSLGPRGGELFF. For the CDR3, the DNA is TGTGCCAGCAGCTTAGGTCCCCGGGGCGGGGAGCTGTTTTTT.

The chain uses TRBV27 and TRBJ2-3; possibly TRBD2 for D (6 bases). V shed 3 bases and J shed 6 bases, with 7 bases lying between them. Germline V lookup: CDR1 MNHEY, CDR2 SMNVEV (reference sequence). This CDR3 has 12 amino acids. CDR3 protein: CASSFAGDTQYF. CDR3 sequence (DNA): TGTGCCAGCAGTTTCGCGGGGGATACGCAGTATTTT.

The V and J genes are TRBV6-4 and TRBJ1-5, with 7 bases that match TRBD1. Per the germline V gene, CDR1 is MRHNA and CDR2 is SNTAGT. Trimming removed 6 bases from V and 2 bases from J; junction bases left unmatched: 7. The CDR3 loop spans 15 amino acids. The CDR3 bases are TGTGCCAGCAGCCTAACAGGGGAAGGCAATCAGCCCCAGCATTTT. Its protein product is CASSLTGEGNQPQHF.

The J gene is TRBJ1-1, the V gene TRBV9; 10 bases line up with TRBD1. Unmatched junction bases numbered 8, after V lost 4 bases and J lost 5 bases. Germline loops: CDR1 SGDLS, CDR2 YYNGEE. CDR3 length: 15 residues. Here the CDR3 reads CASSFRDRGTTEAFF. The CDR3 DNA follows: TGTGCCAGCAGCTTCCGGGACAGGGGTACGACTGAAGCTTTCTTT. Complete variable domain (other parts from reference TRBV9 and TRBJ1-1): DSGVTQTPKHLITATGQRVTLRCSPRSGDLSVYWYQQSLDQGLQFLIQYYNGEERAKGNILERFSAQQFPDLHSELNLSSLELGDSALYFCASSFRDRGTTEAFFGQGTRLTVV.

This clone is a singleton in its sample. V usage is TRBV18 and J usage is TRBJ2-5, with 7 bases matching TRBD2. Trimming at V came to 4 bases and at J to 1 base, leaving 0 bases not matched to a gene. Germline V gene data show CDR1 as KGHSH and CDR2 as LQKENI. The CDR3 length is 13 residues. CDR3 coding DNA: TGTGCCAGCTCACGGACTAGCCAAGAGACCCAGTACTTC. This translates into CASSRTSQETQYF.

This clone was recorded once. The CDR3, as DNA: TGTGCCAGCAGTGTATCGGGCACCGGGGAGCTGTTTTTT. It yields the protein CASSVSGTGELFF. This sequence joins TRBV2 and TRBJ2-2; D ambiguous. This CDR3 contains 13 residues. The V gene lost 4 bases and the J gene lost 4 bases, with 7 bases spanning the gap. Germline V gene data show CDR1 as SNHLY and CDR2 as FYNNEI.

This clone was seen a handful of times. This rearrangement joins TRBV7-9 to TRBJ2-5, with D tentatively TRBD1 (5 bases). The germline CDR1 and CDR2 sequences are SEHNR and FQNEAQ (reference sequence). Trimming cost V 10 bases and J 9 bases, with 21 bases left between them. The CDR3 consists of 13 residues. In nucleotides, the CDR3 is TGTGCCACCGTACTATCTCAGGGCACTCCCCAGTACTTC. Its translation: CATVLSQGTPQYF.

For the CDR3, the DNA is TGTGCCAGCAGCTTAGAGGGACAGGGGGCAACAAACACTGAAGCTTTCTTT. Translated: CASSLEGQGATNTEAFF. The rearrangement links TRBV7-2 to TRBJ1-1, with 12 nucleotides matching TRBD1. CDR3 length: 17 amino acids. Per the germline V gene, CDR1 is SGHTA and CDR2 is FQGNSA. V trimming: 1 base; J trimming: 2 bases; junction bases outside the gene matches: 5.

The chain carries TRBV6-5 and TRBJ2-1, with D tentatively TRBD2 (5 bases). Trimming removed 2 bases at V and 5 bases at J, with 13 bases between. Germline V gives CDR1 MNHEY, CDR2 SVGAGI. The CDR3 covers 15 residues. The CDR3 is CASSYQDFRNNEQFF. CDR3 DNA sequence: TGTGCCAGCAGTTACCAGGACTTTCGAAACAATGAGCAGTTCTTC.

This chain connects TRBV7-8 to TRBJ2-3; the D gene is possibly TRBD2 (6 bases). Germline V gene lookup returns CDR1 SGHVS and CDR2 FQNEAQ. The CDR3 totals 14 residues. V was trimmed by 4 bases and J by 4 bases, leaving 12 bases between them. DNA of the CDR3: TGTGCCAGCAGCTCCCAGACTAGTTCAGATACGCAGTATTTT. Translated: CASSSQTSSDTQYF.

V and J are TRBV6-2 or TRBV6-3 and TRBJ2-3; 12 nucleotides match TRBD2. Germline V gives CDR1 MNHEY, CDR2 SVGEGT. Losses at the gene ends were 2 bases for V and 2 bases for J; bases not matched to a gene: 5. This CDR3 region has 17 residues. CDR3 region: CASSYPSSGGATDTQYF. CDR3 DNA: TGTGCCAGCAGTTACCCGTCTAGCGGGGGGGCCACAGATACGCAGTATTTT.

The rearrangement links TRBV6-5 to TRBJ2-2; 9 nucleotides line up with TRBD1. The CDR3 covers 15 residues. Per the germline V gene, CDR1 is MNHEY and CDR2 is SVGAGI. J gave up 5 bases and V 6 bases, and 7 bases lay outside the gene matches. CDR3 loop: CASRKTGGVTGELFF. The CDR3, as DNA: TGTGCCAGCAGGAAGACAGGGGGGGTAACCGGGGAGCTGTTTTTT.

This chain uses TRBV9 with TRBJ2-3; D possibly corresponds to TRBD1 (6 bases). V was shortened by 1 base and J by 7 bases, with 16 bases between the two germline ends. Germline loops: CDR1 SGDLS, CDR2 YYNGEE. This CDR3 comprises 15 residues. CDR3 in amino acids: CASSVMGARANTQYF. In DNA form, the CDR3 reads TGTGCCAGCAGCGTAATGGGGGCCCGGGCGAATACGCAGTATTTT.

The rearrangement joins TRBV5-6 to TRBJ1-6; a possible D gene is TRBD1 (5 bases). The CDR3 has 14 residues. V lost 0 bases and J lost 10, with 11 bases in between. CDR1 is SGHDT and CDR2 is YYEEEE in the germline V gene. The chain's CDR3 is CASSLEGVRSPLHF. The DNA of the CDR3 is TGTGCCAGCAGCTTGGAAGGGGTTCGCTCACCCCTCCACTTT.

This clone has only a few counts. The chain combines TRBV6-2 or TRBV6-3 with TRBJ1-6; D is undetermined. CDR3 length equals 14 residues. Germline V gene lookup returns CDR1 MNHEY and CDR2 SVGEGT. Trimming shortened V by 5 bases and J by 0 bases, and 5 bases separated the two germline ends. CDR3 DNA sequence: TGTGCCAGCAGTGTGAGCTCCTATAATTCACCCCTCCACTTT. As protein: CASSVSSYNSPLHF.

The chain carries TRBV5-6 and TRBJ2-1; 7 nucleotides match TRBD2. CDR3 length equals 18 residues. Per the germline V gene, CDR1 is SGHDT and CDR2 is YYEEEE. J gave up 5 bases and V 4 bases, and 18 bases lay outside the gene matches. The CDR3 nucleotides are TGTGCCAGCAGCCCCAGCTTAGTCTCCAGCGGGACCGACAATGAGCAGTTCTTC. It specifies CASSPSLVSSGTDNEQFF.

This rearrangement joins TRBV5-1 to TRBJ2-5, with 10 nucleotides matching TRBD2. Germline V CDR1 and CDR2: SGHRS, YFSETQ. V shed 4 bases, J shed 5 bases, and the junction held 8 bases outside the gene matches. The CDR3 contains 15 residues. CDR3: CASSLSGGGLETQYF. CDR3 nucleotides: TGCGCCAGCAGCCTCAGCGGGGGGGGCCTTGAGACCCAGTACTTC.

This chain uses TRBV15 with TRBJ1-5; D is ambiguous. The CDR3 totals 15 residues. Trimming stripped 0 bases from V and 6 bases from J, with 12 bases between. The germline V gene encodes CDR1 LNHNV and CDR2 YYDKDF (reference sequence). In nucleotides, the CDR3 is TGTGCCACCAGCAGAGATAGAAGTCTCGCTCAGCCCCAGCATTTT. Translated, it gives CATSRDRSLAQPQHF.

This chain links TRBV7-2 with TRBJ2-1; 11 bases line up with TRBD2. Trimming took 3 bases from V and 8 from J; bases not matched to a gene: 9. This CDR3 comprises 16 residues. Germline lookup yields CDR1 SGHTA and CDR2 FQGNSA. CDR3 sequence: CASSFTIAGGTDEQFF. As DNA, the CDR3 is TGTGCCAGCAGCTTTACCATAGCGGGAGGGACGGATGAGCAGTTCTTC.

The chain recombines TRBV18 with TRBJ2-3; perhaps TRBD1 as D (5 bases). Trimming stripped 3 bases from V and 5 bases from J, with 9 bases between. This CDR3 has 13 residues. The germline V gene has CDR1 KGHSH and CDR2 LQKENI. The CDR3 sequence is CASSPAQEDTQYF. The CDR3 region has the DNA TGTGCCAGCTCACCTGCACAGGAAGATACGCAGTATTTT.

The J gene is TRBJ2-1, the V gene TRBV18; D is undetermined. There are 12 residues in the CDR3. Per the germline V gene, CDR1 is KGHSH and CDR2 is LQKENI. The ends were cut back, 0 bases at V and 10 bases at J, with 7 bases in the middle. CDR3 nucleotide sequence: TGTGCCAGCTCACCACCGCGCCGGGAGCAGTTCTTC. Translation gives CASSPPRREQFF.

The V and J genes are TRBV7-7 and TRBJ2-7; D is ambiguous. The CDR3 is 13 amino acids. Deletions cut 1 base from V and 7 bases from J, with 11 bases between. CDR1 is SSHAT and CDR2 is FNYEAQ in the germline V gene (reference sequence). The CDR3: CASSLEVSKEQYF. The CDR3 DNA is TGTGCCAGCAGCTTAGAAGTTAGTAAGGAGCAGTACTTC.

The rearrangement joins TRBV2 to TRBJ2-1; 14 bases align to TRBD2. The CDR3 totals 16 residues. Germline V CDR1 and CDR2: SNHLY, FYNNEI. The trim removed 6 bases at V and 4 bases at J, leaving 5 bases unmatched. The CDR3 region has the DNA TGTGCCAGCAGACCGGGACTAGCGGGGGTATACAATGAGCAGTTCTTC. Protein sequence: CASRPGLAGVYNEQFF.

The CDR3, as DNA: TGTGCCAGCAGTTACTACGGGACAGGGAGTCAGCCCCAGCATTTT. Amino acids: CASSYYGTGSQPQHF. The V and J genes are TRBV6-2 or TRBV6-3 and TRBJ1-5; TRBD1 aligns across 9 bases. Germline lookup yields CDR1 MNHEY and CDR2 SVGEGT. The CDR3 length is 15 residues. The junction had 4 bases not matched to a gene; V was cut back by 1 base and J by 6 bases.

Comments on this clone: The junction shows a germline mismatch at one end, possibly a read error. The gene calls are TRBV15 and TRBJ1-5; weak D call: TRBD1 (5 bases). The CDR3 loop spans 13 amino acids. The germline V gene has CDR1 LNHNV and CDR2 YYDKDF (reference sequence). The CDR3 protein is CATSRDLGSAGRF. The CDR3 DNA follows: TGTGCCACCAGCAGAGATTTAGGTTCGGCAGGGAGGTTT.

The J gene is TRBJ2-1, the V gene TRBV4-3, with 15 positions matching TRBD2. The V segment lost 1 base and the J segment 7 bases; nucleotides outside the gene matches: 5. The CDR3 is made up of 17 amino acids. Germline V gene sequence: CDR1 LGHNA, CDR2 YSLEER. CDR3 sequence (DNA): TGCGCCAGCAGCCAAGTGGGGACTAGCGGGAGGTGGAATGAGCAGTTCTTC. Residues: CASSQVGTSGRWNEQFF.